Following are 8 T cell receptor beta chains from one sample sequenced in a study of breast tumors, draining lymph nodes, adjacent tissues. TCRdb used MiXCR to reprocess the multiplex PCR reads, holding one entry per CDR3 protein. The data show approximately 210,000 distinct CDR3 sequences, 32% seen once. Axillary draining lymph nodes of breast cancer patients supplied the node samples. Sequenced sample: axillary lymph node tissue. These receptors were collected from a female donor with breast cancer. Some clones in this sample may be carry-over from other donors' samples.

The chain joins TRBV7-8 to TRBJ2-2; D not certain. Germline loops: CDR1 SGHVS, CDR2 FQNEAQ. The CDR3 runs 18 residues. V gave up 4 bases and J gave up 6 bases, with 24 bases separating them. This CDR3 reads CASSSTGMSRLRSGELFF. CDR3 bases: TGTGCCAGCAGCTCTACTGGGATGAGCCGGCTAAGGTCCGGGGAGCTGTTTTTT.

This clonotype was observed at least ten times. This may be a read error: a much more frequent sequence differs by one nucleotide. The chain joins TRBV24-1 to TRBJ2-1; the match to TRBD2 covers 9 bases. This CDR3 contains 14 residues. Germline V CDR1 and CDR2: KGHDR, SFDVKD. CDR3 region: CDTSSGNSGSGQFF. CDR3 nucleotide sequence: TGTGACACCAGTTCCGGTAATAGCGGGAGTGGGCAGTTCTTC.

This clonotype was seen at least ten times. V usage is TRBV5-1 and J usage is TRBJ2-1, with TRBD2 matching over 7 bases. The CDR3 extends over 16 amino acids. Germline V gene sequence: CDR1 SGHRS, CDR2 YFSETQ. V was pared by 1 base and J by 5 bases, with 9 bases of the junction left unmatched. CDR3 nucleotides: TGCGCCAGCAGCTTGTGGGCGGGAGTTTCCGACAATGAGCAGTTCTTC. This sequence encodes CASSLWAGVSDNEQFF.

Worth noting for this clonotype: The CDR3 does not end in the conserved phenylalanine or tryptophan, so this is likely a read error. V is TRBV7-3 and J is TRBJ2-7, with 9 positions matching TRBD2. CDR3 length: 14 amino acids. Germline loops: CDR1 SGHTA, CDR2 FQGTGA. V shed 11 bases and J 0 bases; nucleotides not matched to a gene: 8. The CDR3 bases are TGTGCCCGTAGTCTAGCGGGAAGCTCCTACGAGCAGTACCAC. It codes for CARSLAGSSYEQYH.

The V call is TRBV2, the J call TRBJ2-6; 8 bases line up with TRBD2. This CDR3 contains 15 residues. Per the germline V gene, CDR1 is SNHLY and CDR2 is FYNNEI. Trimming removed 7 bases from V and 2 bases from J; junction bases left unmatched: 4. CDR3 in DNA: TGTGCCAGCAACCTGACTAGCGCTGGGGCCAACGTCCTGACTTTC. It yields the protein CASNLTSAGANVLTF.

Many counts were recorded for this clonotype. CDR3 sequence: CASSYGIYNEQFF. The CDR3 DNA reads TGTGCCAGCAGCTACGGGATTTACAATGAGCAGTTCTTC. J is TRBJ2-1 and V is TRBV5-5; the D gene is possibly TRBD2 (5 bases). The V end was cut by 3 bases, the J end by 4 bases, with 8 bases between. CDR1 and CDR2 (germline): SGHKS, YYEKEE (reference sequence). This CDR3 has 13 residues.

At least ten counts were recorded for this clonotype. This may arise from a read error, as a much more abundant clone is one base away. The chain joins TRBV20-1 to TRBJ2-5; 7 bases are shared with TRBD2. Germline CDR1 is DFQATT and CDR2 is SNEGSKA (reference sequence). This CDR3 contains 14 residues. In nucleotides, the CDR3 is TGCAGTGCCGGAATCGGGGGGAACCAAGCGACCCAGTACTTC. Amino acid sequence: CSAGIGGNQATQYF.

This clonotype has at least ten counts. The rearrangement links TRBV6-1 to TRBJ1-5; D ambiguous. CDR3 length equals 16 residues. Trimming shortened V by 2 bases and J by 0 bases, and 11 bases separated the two germline ends. Germline-derived CDR1 and CDR2 are MNHNS and SASEGT. CDR3 DNA: TGTGCCAGCAGTGAATCTGTGGGGTTTAGCAATCAGCCCCAGCATTTT. Its protein product is CASSESVGFSNQPQHF.